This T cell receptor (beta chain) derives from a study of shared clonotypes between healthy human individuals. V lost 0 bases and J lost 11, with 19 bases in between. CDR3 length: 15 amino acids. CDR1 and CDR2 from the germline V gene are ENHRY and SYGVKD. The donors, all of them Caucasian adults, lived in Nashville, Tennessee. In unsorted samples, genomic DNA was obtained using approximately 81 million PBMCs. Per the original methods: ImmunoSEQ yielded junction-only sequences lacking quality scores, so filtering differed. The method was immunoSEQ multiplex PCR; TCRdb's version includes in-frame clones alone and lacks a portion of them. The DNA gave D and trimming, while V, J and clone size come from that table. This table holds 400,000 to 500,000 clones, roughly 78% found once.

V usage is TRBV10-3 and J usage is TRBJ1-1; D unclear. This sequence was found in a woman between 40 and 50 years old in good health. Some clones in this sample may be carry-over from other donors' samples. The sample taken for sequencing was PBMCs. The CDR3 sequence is CAISESRGWDIDAFF. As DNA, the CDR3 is TGTGCCATCAGTGAGTCGAGAGGGTGGGATATTGACGCTTTCTTT.